This entry describes one TCR beta chain. Its antigen is unknown. This record belongs to a study of T cell responses to AZD1222 COVID-19 vaccine. Notes on the study in general: Spike was spanned by vaccine-associated CD4 TCRs, which were dominant at 160-218 and 743-854.

Produced via immunoSEQ multiplex PCR; TCRdb's table is partial and in-frame only. The table shows approximately 150,000 clones, with around 92% occurring only once. This receptor was identified in an adult in good health. The source was peripheral blood, collected on day 0 of AZD1222 vaccination.

The CDR3 reads CSVGSGLGQTTEAFF. The CDR3 coding sequence is TGCAGCGTTGGATCAGGATTAGGACAGACAACTGAAGCTTTCTTT. The chain joins TRBV29-1 to TRBJ1-1; D might be TRBD1 (6 bases). CDR1 is SQVTM and CDR2 is ANQGSEA in the germline V gene. The length of the CDR3 is 15 residues. The V gene lost 4 bases and the J gene lost 5 bases, with 20 bases spanning the gap.